This TCR beta chain was recorded in a study of OX40 agonist ivuxolimab in advanced cancers. Background for the entire study: Ivuxolimab was an agonistic, fully human IgG2 monoclonal antibody directed against OX40 (CD134), a costimulatory receptor. Intravenous ivuxolimab was administered to patients every 2 weeks at six dose levels: 0.01, 0.1, 0.3, 1.5, 3 and 10 mg/kg. Among the approximately 54 dose-escalation patients, around 19 had hepatocellular carcinoma, around 15 melanoma, 9 renal cell carcinoma and 9 head and neck cancer. A male proportion of approximately 83% and a mean age of approximately 55 years, ranging from 23 to 79, were recorded for the dose-escalation cohort. Patients were allowed to have had prior anti-PD-1, anti-PD-L1 or anti-CTLA-4 therapy, and approximately 41% of the dose-escalation patients had previously received checkpoint inhibitors. Partial responses were achieved by three dose-escalation patients, of whom one had hepatocellular carcinoma and two had cutaneous melanoma. Peripheral TCRbeta sequencing aimed to test whether ivuxolimab altered TCR sequence diversity and caused clonal T-cell expansion. The paper covers the monotherapy dose-escalation part of the phase I ivuxolimab trial, which included N = 52 patients.

The trial excluded patients who had a history of autoimmune disease or were on systemic immunosuppression. In every dose cohort, peripheral blood was drawn for TCR sequencing at baseline, cycle 4 day 1, and cycle 7 day 1. Samples were obtained from an open-label, multicenter, first-in-human phase I dose-escalation trial of ivuxolimab. Adults with locally advanced or metastatic melanoma, renal cell carcinoma, hepatocellular carcinoma or head and neck squamous cell carcinoma were enrolled in the trial. Before TCR sequencing, CD4+ T cells and CD8+ T cells from peripheral blood were sorted into separate populations. Concerning this clone itself: Its target antigen remains unknown. No much larger clonotype is one base removed from it; base qualities were not supplied.

Relative to germline, V is 0 bases shorter and J is 13 bases shorter, with 9 bases between their ends. Spanning cysteine to phenylalanine, the CDR3 consists of 11 amino acids. Only the CDR3 portion is preserved as DNA: 33 bases, with reading frame beginning at the first base. Looking up the germline V gene yields CDR1 SGHDT and CDR2 YYEEEE. Genomic DNA was extracted from sorted cells for sequencing of the TCRbeta CDR3 region. The immunoSEQ Assay was used for sequencing of TCRbeta CDR3 regions. TCRdb carries this immuneACCESS record with in-frame sequences only. Its versions omit some clonotypes, under half of them owing to an unresolved V gene in the studies checked, with the rest unexplained. Across this sample there are about 25,000 clones, with approximately 86% seen only once. The top ten constitute roughly 42% of the sample. Overall study results and their limits: At doses of 0.1 to 3.0 mg/kg, clonal expansion of both CD4+ and CD8+ blood T cells was observed from baseline to week 6. In the 0.1-3.0 mg/kg groups, partial responders had among the lowest normalized peripheral clonal expansion, particularly in CD8+ T cells. After ivuxolimab, expanded clones were on average more numerous among CD8+ T cells than among CD4+ T cells. Low levels of normalized T-cell clonal expansion were also seen in some nonresponding patients. The antigen specificity of the clonally expanded peripheral T cells was not determined.

This material consisted of CD4+ or CD8+ T cells sorted from blood, taken in a trial of the OX40 agonist ivuxolimab. This TCR was sampled from an adult with an advanced solid tumor such as melanoma, head and neck, liver or kidney cancer. The receptor chain draws on TRBV5-6 and TRBJ2-3, with an unclear D gene assignment. The nucleotide sequence is given as TGTGCCAGCAGCTTGGCCCTCAGGAAGTATTTT. Translated, it reads CASSLALRKYF.